Below, 25 T cell receptor beta chains from the same sample are listed, as sequenced in a study of tumor-infiltrating lymphocytes in primary liver carcinoma (dated by TCRdb to about 2017). Without any cell sorting, total RNA and DNA were co-extracted from 20-30 mg of bulk tissue using the AllPrep DNA/RNA mini kit. Sequencer: Illumina HiSeq 2500. TCRbeta-specific cDNA was reverse-transcribed from 500 ng total RNA using a constant-region primer and ProtoScript II reverse transcriptase. Construction of the TCRbeta libraries relied on three nested rounds of multiplex PCR, following a slightly modified ARM-PCR procedure. Each of the first two PCR rounds ran for roughly 11 cycles and used multiplex TRBV1-TRBV30 forward primers together with a Cbeta reverse primer. TCRdb redid the processing of the public reads, applying fastp at Q25 and MiXCR, and retained in-frame beta chains. Merged by CDR3 protein, the rows form single entries marked with the most common genes and DNA. Recorded for this sample are about 130,000 distinct CDR3 sequences; 64% of them occurred a single time. The leading ten clones occupy about 8% of the sample.

The specimen was liver tumor tissue from sampling region 3. This specimen's cell subset or site label, per the study, means: tumor region T3, left-lateral pole. Receptor source: a woman aged 55-70 years with primary liver carcinoma and hepatitis B virus infection.

This clonotype was found many times. V gene TRBV5-1 combines with J gene TRBJ2-3; 12 bases align to TRBD2. This CDR3 is built from 17 residues. CDR1 is SGHRS and CDR2 is YFSETQ in the germline V gene. V dropped 4 bases and J dropped 3; count of bases not matched to a gene: 9. CDR3 loop: CASSLLGLAGSTDTQYF. In DNA form, the CDR3 reads TGCGCCAGCAGCCTCCTCGGACTAGCGGGATCAACAGATACGCAGTATTTT.

A note on this clonotype: The junction departs from the called germline gene at one end, perhaps through a read error. This chain links TRBV29-1 with TRBJ2-4; D remains ambiguous. The germline CDR1 and CDR2 sequences are SQVTM and ANQGSEA. The CDR3 length is 13 residues. The CDR3 sequence: CSVVGETKHIQYF. The CDR3 nucleotides are TGCAGCGTTGTGGGTGAGACCAAACACATTCAGTACTTC.

This clonotype was counted only a few times. The germline gene is not matched at one end of the junction; a read error may be the cause. The chain joins TRBV11-2 to TRBJ2-1, with 10 bases identical to TRBD2. CDR3 length: 16 amino acids. CDR1 SGHAT and CDR2 FQNNGV come from the germline V gene. This CDR3 reads CPSSLTSGTTYNEQFF. DNA for the CDR3: TGTCCCAGCAGCTTAACTAGCGGGACGACCTACAATGAGCAGTTCTTC.

Concerning this clonotype itself: A much more abundant neighbour one base away suggests this may be a read error. This chain joins TRBV28 and TRBJ1-1; D is ambiguous. Germline CDR1 MDHEN, CDR2 SYDVKM. The CDR3 consists of 15 residues. V lost 3 bases and J lost 1, with 12 bases in between. CDR3 nucleotides: TGTGCCAGCAGTTTTCATTCTAGGCGGAACACTGAAGCTTTCTTT. Translating gives CASSFHSRRNTEAFF. Full variable domain (rest looked up from reference TRBV28 and TRBJ1-1): DVKVTQSSRYLVKRTGEKVFLECVQDMDHENMFWYRQDPGLGLRLIYFSYDVKMKEKGDIPEGYSVSREKKERFSLILESASTNQTSMYLCASSFHSRRNTEAFFGQGTRLTVV.

V usage is TRBV11-2 and J usage is TRBJ2-3, with 8 bases matching TRBD2. The V gene end was trimmed by 5 bases and the J gene end by 4 bases; junction bases not matched to a gene: 11. Germline V gene data show CDR1 as SGHAT and CDR2 as FQNNGV. The CDR3 totals 16 residues. CDR3 in amino acids: CASSHGSGSSSDTQYF. CDR3 bases: TGTGCCAGCAGCCATGGCAGCGGGAGTTCGTCAGATACGCAGTATTTT. The full variable domain, in which reference TRBV11-2 and TRBJ2-3 provide the parts outside the CDR3, is EAGVAQSPRYKIIEKRQSVAFWCNPISGHATLYWYQQILGQGPKLLIQFQNNGVVDDSQLPKDRFSAERLKGVDSTLKIQPAKLEDSAVYLCASSHGSGSSSDTQYFGPGTRLTVL.

Remarks on this clonotype: A read error is possible here, since a much larger clone lies one base away. The V and J genes are TRBV12-3 or TRBV12-4 and TRBJ2-1; 13 nucleotides agree with TRBD2. Germline trimming cut 5 bases from V and 13 bases from J; bases unmatched to any gene: 17. The CDR3 consists of 17 residues. DNA for the CDR3: TGTGCCAGCAGTGCCGGGACTAGCGGGATCAGCTCGCGTGACCAGTTCTTC. As protein: CASSAGTSGISSRDQFF.

Concerning this clonotype: This may stem from a read error, because a much larger clone lies one nucleotide away. The rearrangement links TRBV4-2 to TRBJ2-3; D might be TRBD1 (7 bases). The germline V gene has CDR1 LGHNA and CDR2 YNFKEQ. This CDR3 has 15 amino acids. CDR3: CASSQEAGGTDTHYF. CDR3 bases: TGTGCCAGCAGCCAAGAGGCAGGGGGGACAGATACGCACTATTTT.

Regarding this clonotype: Relative to the germline gene, one junction end is altered; a read error may explain this. The chain links TRBV28 to TRBJ2-1, with D perhaps TRBD1 (6 bases). CDR1 is MDHEN, CDR2 SYDVKM, per germline. CDR3 size: 16 residues. CDR3 DNA sequence: TGTGCTAGCAATACGACAGGCGCGAGCTCCTACAATGAGCAGTTCTTC. Translating it yields CASNTTGASSYNEQFF. Full variable domain (outside the CDR3, taken from reference TRBV28 and TRBJ2-1): DVKVTQSSRYLVKRTGEKVFLECVQDMDHENMFWYRQDPGLGLRLIYFSYDVKMKEKGDIPEGYSVSREKKERFSLILESASTNQTSMYLCASNTTGASSYNEQFFGPGTRLTVL.

The chain combines TRBV24-1 with TRBJ2-3; unclear D gene. CDR3 length: 12 residues. Germline lookup yields CDR1 KGHDR and CDR2 SFDVKD. Trimming left V 0 bases short and J 6 bases short, with 3 bases between. CDR3 loop: CATSDLADTQYF. In nucleotides, the CDR3 is TGTGCCACCAGTGATTTGGCGGATACGCAGTATTTT.

This clonotype was seen at least ten times. The rearrangement uses TRBV7-8 and TRBJ1-4; D is perhaps TRBD1 (5 bases). Trimming stripped 5 bases from V and 3 bases from J, with 16 bases between. The CDR3 length is 16 residues. Germline CDR1 reads SGHVS; CDR2 reads FQNEAQ. The chain's CDR3 is CASSPAQGRANEKLFF. The CDR3 region has the DNA TGTGCCAGCAGCCCCGCGCAGGGAAGGGCTAATGAAAAACTGTTTTTT.

The chain employs TRBV11-2 and TRBJ2-1; D not resolved. From germline, CDR1 is SGHAT and CDR2 FQNNGV. The CDR3 runs 16 residues. Trimming removed 2 bases at V and 7 bases at J, with 18 bases between. CDR3 in amino acids: CASSLSMGIGNNEQFF. The CDR3 DNA reads TGTGCCAGCAGCTTAAGTATGGGGATAGGGAATAATGAGCAGTTCTTC.

The V gene is TRBV11-2, the J gene TRBJ1-1; D may be TRBD1 (5 bases). Germline V gives CDR1 SGHAT, CDR2 FQNNGV. The CDR3 is 20 residues long. Trimming stripped 5 bases from V and 7 bases from J, with 35 bases between. The CDR3 here is CASSPDQLGHLRFWSYEAFF. The CDR3 DNA sequence: TGTGCCAGCAGCCCAGATCAGCTCGGACACCTTCGCTTTTGGAGCTATGAAGCTTTCTTT. The variable domain in full, completed from reference TRBV11-2 and TRBJ1-1, reads EAGVAQSPRYKIIEKRQSVAFWCNPISGHATLYWYQQILGQGPKLLIQFQNNGVVDDSQLPKDRFSAERLKGVDSTLKIQPAKLEDSAVYLCASSPDQLGHLRFWSYEAFFGQGTRLTVV.

This chain joins TRBV5-1 and TRBJ2-5; unclear D gene. This CDR3 is built from 14 residues. Trimming took 6 bases from V and 4 from J, leaving 16 bases between them. The germline gives CDR1 SGHRS, CDR2 YFSETQ. The CDR3 DNA is TGCGCCAGCACCTTAGTCCGACAAACAGAGACCCAGTACTTC. This encodes CASTLVRQTETQYF.

This chain connects TRBV5-4 to TRBJ2-2; 7 bases match TRBD1. With V trimmed by 3 bases and J by 7 bases, 12 bases remained unmatched. The CDR3 runs to 16 residues. Germline lookup yields CDR1 SGHNT and CDR2 YYREEE (reference sequence). The CDR3 is CASSSYRGLTLGELFF. The CDR3, as DNA: TGTGCCAGCAGCTCCTACAGGGGTTTGACCCTCGGGGAGCTGTTTTTT.

V is TRBV7-3 and J is TRBJ2-1; 7 positions agree with TRBD2. V was pared by 5 bases and J by 6 bases, with 13 bases of the junction left unmatched. Germline V lookup: CDR1 SGHTA, CDR2 FQGTGA. This CDR3 has 16 amino acids. This chain's CDR3 is CASSRAGTKGSNEQFF. Written as DNA, the CDR3 is TGTGCCAGCAGCCGAGCCGGGACTAAGGGGAGCAATGAGCAGTTCTTC.

As regards this clonotype: One junction end disagrees with the germline gene, perhaps due to a read error. The CDR3 DNA is TGTGCCAACAGCTTTATAGGTCAGCCCCAGCATTTT. This sequence encodes CANSFIGQPQHF. This chain uses TRBV7-9 with TRBJ1-5; no definite D call. The CDR3 is made up of 12 amino acids. Germline lookup yields CDR1 SEHNR and CDR2 FQNEAQ (reference sequence). The variable domain in full, with the rest retrieved from reference TRBV7-9 and TRBJ1-5, is DTGVSQNPRHKITKRGQNVTFRCDPISEHNRLYWYRQTLGQGPEFLTYFQNEAQLEKSRLLSDRFSAERPKGSFSTLEIQRTEQGDSAMYLCANSFIGQPQHFGDGTRLSIL.

The genes are TRBV7-3 and TRBJ1-6; the D gene is possibly TRBD1 (5 bases). Trimming shortened V by 5 bases and J by 0 bases, and 20 bases separated the two germline ends. This CDR3 comprises 19 residues. Germline CDR1 SGHTA, CDR2 FQGTGA. Written as DNA, the CDR3 is TGTGCCAGCAGCCCCACCCGACAGAGGGAGGCCTCCTATAATTCACCCCTCCACTTT. Protein: CASSPTRQREASYNSPLHF. Full variable domain (missing parts from reference TRBV7-3 and TRBJ1-6): GAGVSQTPSNKVTEKGKYVELRCDPISGHTALYWYRQSLGQGPEFLIYFQGTGAADDSGLPNDRFFAVRPEGSVSTLKIQRTERGDSAVYLCASSPTRQREASYNSPLHFGNGTRLTVT.

A remark on this clonotype: A read error may be the cause here, since a much bigger clone is one base away. The genes are TRBV12-3 or TRBV12-4 and TRBJ2-2; D is perhaps TRBD1 or TRBD2 (5 bases each). Trimming cost V 4 bases and J 9 bases, with 12 bases left between them. This CDR3 contains 13 residues. The CDR3 region is CASSSRETRELFF. DNA of the CDR3: TGTGCCAGCAGTTCCAGGGAGACCCGGGAGCTGTTTTTT.

As for this clonotype: A much more abundant neighbour one base away suggests this may be a read error. The rearrangement joins TRBV7-9 to TRBJ2-5; weak D call: TRBD2 (6 bases). Germline V gives CDR1 SEHNR, CDR2 FQNEAQ (reference sequence). The CDR3 is 14 residues long. The CDR3 sequence is CAGSTPGLGETQYF. The DNA of the CDR3 is TGTGCCGGCAGCACACCGGGACTGGGGGAGACCCAGTACTTC. Combining the CDR3 with reference TRBV7-9 and TRBJ2-5 gives the whole variable domain DTGVSQNPRHKITKRGQNVTFRCDPISEHNRLYWYRQTLGQGPEFLTYFQNEAQLEKSRLLSDRFSAERPKGSFSTLEIQRTEQGDSAMYLCAGSTPGLGETQYFGPGTRLLVL.

A single count supports this clonotype. An end of the junction differs from the germline gene, which may be a read error. The chain combines TRBV11-2 with TRBJ2-2, with D hard to call. Germline V gives CDR1 SGHAT, CDR2 FQNNGV. The CDR3 totals 15 residues. CDR3 nucleotides: TGTGTCAGCAGCACTCCTCAAGGACCGACCGGGGAGCTGTTTTTT. Amino acid sequence: CVSSTPQGPTGELFF. Complete variable domain (other parts from reference TRBV11-2 and TRBJ2-2): EAGVAQSPRYKIIEKRQSVAFWCNPISGHATLYWYQQILGQGPKLLIQFQNNGVVDDSQLPKDRFSAERLKGVDSTLKIQPAKLEDSAVYLCVSSTPQGPTGELFFGEGSRLTVL.

This clonotype was observed at least ten times. The chain combines TRBV6-5 with TRBJ2-7; 9 positions agree with TRBD1. CDR3 length: 15 residues. The trim removed 6 bases at V and 3 bases at J, leaving 9 bases unmatched. CDR1 and CDR2 from the germline V gene are MNHEY and SVGAGI. In nucleotides, the CDR3 is TGTGCCAGCAGCTACCGAACGGGACAGGGCTACGAGCAGTACTTC. Its translation: CASSYRTGQGYEQYF.

Concerning this clonotype itself: Just one base apart from a much larger clone, this may be a read error. The chain links TRBV5-5 to TRBJ1-5; 7 nucleotides line up with TRBD1. With V trimmed by 4 bases and J by 6 bases, 7 bases remained unmatched. Germline assignment: CDR1 SGHKS and CDR2 YYEKEE (reference sequence). CDR3 length: 14 residues. CDR3 protein: CASSPGTVSQPQHF. The CDR3 nucleotides are TGTGCCAGCAGCCCAGGGACAGTGAGTCAGCCCCAGCATTTT.

This clonotype has only a few counts. The V call is TRBV28, the J call TRBJ1-4, with D possibly TRBD1 on 6 matching bases. Germline loops: CDR1 MDHEN, CDR2 SYDVKM. The CDR3 has 14 residues. Trimming pared 6 bases from V and 7 bases from J, leaving 15 bases between. The chain's CDR3 is CASRFQGRGEKLFF. CDR3 sequence (DNA): TGTGCCAGCAGGTTTCAGGGGAGGGGTGAAAAACTGTTTTTT.

A note on this clonotype: The junction departs from germline at one end; a sequencing error may be responsible. In nucleotides, the CDR3 is TGCGCCAGCAACCAACACGCAGATACGCAGTATTTT. Its protein product is CASNQHADTQYF. The J gene is TRBJ2-3, the V gene TRBV4-1; D not resolved. Germline V CDR1 and CDR2: MGHRA, YSYEKL. The CDR3 spans 12 residues.

For this clonotype: This may arise from a read error, as a much more abundant clone is one base away. The chain couples TRBV7-9 to TRBJ1-5, with D uncertain. V dropped 1 base and J dropped 9 bases, with 13 bases sitting between them. The CDR3 contains 14 residues. Germline V gene data show CDR1 as SEHNR and CDR2 as FQNEAQ (reference sequence). CDR3 sequence reads: CASSLEGAYRPQHF. CDR3 nucleotide sequence: TGTGCCAGCAGCTTAGAGGGTGCCTATCGGCCCCAGCATTTT.